This T cell receptor (beta chain) appears in the sequencing data of a study of beta chain features in type 1 diabetes listed by TCRdb under 2018. Some background on the complete study: Mean age, gender distribution, total cell number and subset yield did not differ between patients and healthy donors. Across all samples, 107,917,701 sorted cells were examined, and cell number per subset correlated strongly with RNA yield. Whereas all 30 or so donors provided naive and central memory subsets, regulatory and stem cell-like memory subsets were isolated from just 8 patients and about 8 healthy donors. The study compared the TCRB repertoires of sorted circulating CD4+ T cell subsets in recently diagnosed type 1 diabetes patients with those in matched healthy donors. General conclusions and limits of the study: Type 1 diabetes patients showed a moderate but significant shortening of TCRB CDR3 length in all four CD4+ subsets. Because cDNA was sequenced instead of genomic DNA, highly expressing activated cells could be over-represented, though the groups showed no difference in activation or CD3 levels. Shorter templates might have been favored by PCR, but patient and control samples were amplified and corrected together, so both groups would have been affected equally by any skew. Because small numbers of individuals were included in the HLA sub-analyses, any influence of HLA type on TCRB rearrangement was left unresolved. Patients with type 1 diabetes made fewer insertions and deleted more nucleotides at VDJ recombination sites, implying thymic rearrangement abnormalities. Naive, central memory and regulatory TCRB repertoires appeared to be more alike among patients than among healthy donors.

A single peripheral blood draw of about 116 mL on average was collected from each donor into heparinised tubes. A BD FACSAria II was used to sort naive, central memory, regulatory and stem cell-like memory CD4+ T cells with a panel that included CD45RO, CCR7, CD25, CD127, CD95 and CD27. All sorted populations exceeded 95% purity. PBMCs were separated immediately by Lymphoprep density gradient centrifugation and were stained directly, without being cultured. So that batch effects would be minimized, each experiment stained and sorted samples in pairs, pairing one healthy donor with one patient. The CDR3 goes from the cysteine to the phenylalanine over 13 residues. Of all the DNA, just the CDR3 is kept, 39 bases in frame from base 1. The CDR1 and CDR2 encoded by the germline V gene are ENHRY and SYGVKD. V is pared back by 10 bases and J by 0 bases, with 12 bases lying between the germline termini. Comment on this clone: There is no known antigen for this receptor. No base quality values were provided; no much bigger clone lies one nucleotide off.

All of the isolated RNA was reverse transcribed with the High Capacity cDNA Reverse Transcription Kit, so expressed TCRB transcripts were sequenced. Naive, central memory and regulatory T cell samples underwent deep immunoSEQ sequencing, averaging roughly 3.4 million total reads per sample. After sorted cells were lysed in RLT buffer, RNA was extracted with DNase-treated RNeasy Micro or Mini kits, with the choice depending on cell number. Each cell subset was processed separately to prevent cross-contamination, with patient and healthy donor samples processed together. Using the immunoSEQ multiplex PCR, TCRB sequences were amplified from cDNA into 87-bp fragments spanning the CDR3 region. Amplicons were sequenced on the Illumina HiSeq platform. Turning to the authors' computational methods: PCR bias was computationally corrected using synthetic template baselines, reads within Hamming distance 2 were collapsed, and singletons that could not be merged were discarded. Reads were aligned to IMGT to assign V, D and J genes, CDR3 length, and insertions or deletions at six rearrangement sites. Within each subset, clonotype counts were normalized to sorted cell number, and only after that were true diversity and Gini coefficients computed with the tcR R package. The overlap coefficient, calculated on TCRB nucleotide sequences, was used to measure repertoire sharing. The clones in this table, taken by TCRdb from immuneACCESS, are in-frame only. Not every clone is retained; where verified, under half of the shortfall comes from an unresolved V gene, and the cause of the rest is unknown. V, J and clone size derive from that table, while D and trimming were established from the DNA sequence. The table for this sample lists about 320,000 clones; 14% of them were counted only once. The ten largest clones represent about 6.7% of the sample.

The chain links TRBV10-3 with TRBJ1-1; no D gene call is confident. Material: central memory CD4+ T cells from blood. This TCR was sampled from a man aged 25-40 years in good health. The DNA reads as follows: TGTGCCACCAAAGAAGCTATGAACACTGAAGCTTTCTTT. Its amino acids are CATKEAMNTEAFF.